What follows are 24 T cell receptor beta chains derived from one specimen sequenced in a study of blood T cell repertoires in COVID-19. Assay used: immunoSEQ multiplex PCR; TCRdb lists only in-frame clones, some missing. Found here are over 150,000 clones, about four fifths of them singletons; the top ten hold around 10%. Sequencing was done on a sample of peripheral blood. These receptors originate from an elderly woman with COVID-19, enrolled during active disease.

The gene calls are TRBV27 and TRBJ2-7; TRBD2 agrees at 8 bases. There are 15 residues in the CDR3. Germline CDR1 reads MNHEY; CDR2 reads SMNVEV (reference sequence). V shed 2 bases, J shed 4 bases, and the junction held 7 bases outside the gene matches. The CDR3 DNA reads TGTGCCAGCAGTTTAGGAGCGGGGGCCGGTTACGAGCAGTACTTC. This codes for CASSLGAGAGYEQYF.

J is TRBJ1-6 and V is TRBV5-4; D unclear. Trimming took off 4 bases at V and 7 bases at J, with 12 bases between the two ends. The CDR3 loop spans 14 amino acids. From germline, CDR1 is SGHNT and CDR2 YYREEE (reference sequence). Here the CDR3 reads CASSPGRGNSPLHF. As DNA, the CDR3 is TGTGCCAGCAGCCCAGGACGAGGGAATTCACCCCTCCACTTT. Together with reference TRBV5-4 and TRBJ1-6, the CDR3 gives the full variable domain: ETGVTQSPTHLIKTRGQQVTLRCSSQSGHNTVSWYQQALGQGPQFIFQYYREEENGRGNFPPRFSGLQFPNYSSELNVNALELDDSALYLCASSPGRGNSPLHFGNGTRLTVT.

This CDR3 reads CASGGETSYNSPLHF. The CDR3 DNA reads as TGTGCCAGCGGTGGGGAGACCTCCTATAATTCACCCCTCCACTTT. The chain recombines TRBV7-8 with TRBJ1-6, with D unclear. With 8 bases removed from V and 0 bases from J, the gap between germline ends came to 11 bases. CDR1 is SGHVS and CDR2 is FQNEAQ in the germline V gene. This CDR3 is built from 15 residues.

This clone was observed a few times. The chain couples TRBV2 to TRBJ1-1, with D perhaps TRBD1 (5 bases). V was trimmed by 4 bases and J by 5 bases, leaving 14 bases between them. The CDR3 length is 14 residues. The germline gives CDR1 SNHLY, CDR2 FYNNEI. The CDR3 loop reads CASSVEGAGTEAFF. In DNA, the CDR3 is TGTGCCAGCAGTGTAGAAGGGGCTGGGACTGAAGCTTTCTTT.

The chain joins TRBV3-1 (or the pseudogene TRBV3-2) to TRBJ1-2; no definite D call. Trimming cost V 2 bases and J 1 base, with 11 bases left between them. Germline V gives CDR1 LGHDT, CDR2 YNNKEL (reference sequence). The CDR3 is 15 amino acids. CDR3 in amino acids: CASSQNFRDNYGYTF. CDR3 DNA: TGTGCCAGCAGCCAAAATTTCCGGGATAACTATGGCTACACCTTC.

This chain connects TRBV29-1 to TRBJ2-1, with TRBD2 identical over 8 bases. CDR1 is SQVTM, CDR2 ANQGSEA, per germline. V gave up 2 bases and J gave up 4 bases; unmatched junction bases: 13. This CDR3 has 17 amino acids. This CDR3 reads CSVESRGGLAGYNEQFF. CDR3 DNA: TGCAGCGTTGAATCCAGGGGTGGACTAGCCGGATACAATGAGCAGTTCTTC.

This chain uses TRBV10-3 with TRBJ1-4, with TRBD1 identical over 11 bases. CDR3 length equals 14 residues. V dropped 6 bases and J dropped 8; count of bases not matched to a gene: 5. The germline CDR1 and CDR2 sequences are ENHRY and SYGVKD. The CDR3 loop reads CAISPGQGEEKLFF. CDR3 nucleotides: TGTGCCATCAGCCCGGGACAGGGGGAGGAAAAACTGTTTTTT.

This sequence joins TRBV28 and TRBJ2-2; 7 bases fit TRBD1. CDR1 and CDR2 from the germline V gene are MDHEN and SYDVKM. V was pared by 4 bases and J by 1 base, with 3 bases of the junction left unmatched. This CDR3 contains 15 residues. DNA for the CDR3: TGTGCCAGCAGTTGGACAGGCAGGAACACCGGGGAGCTGTTTTTT. The encoded protein is CASSWTGRNTGELFF.

V is TRBV9 and J is TRBJ2-5, with 7 bases matching TRBD2. This CDR3 is 14 amino acids long. Trimming removed 2 bases from V and 2 bases from J; junction bases left unmatched: 3. Germline assignment: CDR1 SGDLS and CDR2 YYNGEE. Here the CDR3 DNA reads TGTGCCAGCAGCGTTGGGACTACTCAAGAGACCCAGTACTTC. It is translated as CASSVGTTQETQYF.

V gene TRBV18 combines with J gene TRBJ2-3; tentatively, D is TRBD1 (6 bases). The CDR3 has 16 amino acids. Germline CDR1 and CDR2: KGHSH and LQKENI. Trimming stripped 1 base from V and 2 bases from J, with 13 bases between. DNA for the CDR3: TGTGCCAGCTCACCACGGCAGTCAGGGGCCACAGATACGCAGTATTTT. This sequence encodes CASSPRQSGATDTQYF.

This clone was found a few times. The chain employs TRBV19 and TRBJ1-1; 7 bases are shared with TRBD1. This CDR3 is 15 amino acids long. CDR1 LNHDA and CDR2 SQIVND come from the germline V gene (reference sequence). V dropped 3 bases and J dropped 5; count of bases not matched to a gene: 9. Here the CDR3 reads CASSMIETGSTEAFF. CDR3 in DNA: TGTGCCAGTAGTATGATTGAGACAGGGAGTACTGAAGCTTTCTTT. Looking up the rest from reference TRBV19 and TRBJ1-1 gives the full variable domain: DGGITQSPKYLFRKEGQNVTLSCEQNLNHDAMYWYRQDPGQGLRLIYYSQIVNDFQKGDIAEGYSVSREKKESFPLTVTSAQKNPTAFYLCASSMIETGSTEAFFGQGTRLTVV.

The V and J genes are TRBV7-9 and TRBJ1-2; D is unresolved. V dropped 1 base and J dropped 4 bases, with 7 bases sitting between them. The CDR3 spans 13 residues. CDR1 SEHNR and CDR2 FQNEAQ come from the germline V gene (reference sequence). This CDR3 is CASSLGRVYGYTF. CDR3 DNA sequence: TGTGCCAGCAGCTTAGGGAGGGTCTATGGCTACACCTTC.

The chain recombines TRBV6-5 with TRBJ1-5, with D hard to call. The V and J ends lost 6 bases and 4 bases respectively, with 10 bases between them. This CDR3 is built from 13 residues. Germline values: CDR1 MNHEY, CDR2 SVGAGI. The CDR3 sequence is CASRASSNQPQHF. Here the CDR3 DNA reads TGTGCCAGCAGGGCTAGCTCAAATCAGCCCCAGCATTTT.

The J gene is TRBJ1-4, the V gene TRBV14; D remains unclear. Germline V gives CDR1 SGHDN, CDR2 FVKESK. CDR3 size: 20 residues. Trimming removed 0 bases from V and 0 bases from J, with 20 bases in between. CDR3 in DNA: TGTGCCAGCAGCCAAGATCTGCCGGGGTCCCCCTTTGCAACTAATGAAAAACTGTTTTTT. It yields the protein CASSQDLPGSPFATNEKLFF.

This chain connects TRBV6-5 to TRBJ1-3, with a tentative D call TRBD1 (6 bases). Germline CDR1 MNHEY, CDR2 SVGAGI. The V and J ends lost 7 bases and 0 bases respectively, with 10 bases between them. The CDR3 is 14 amino acids. The CDR3 reads CASNRDNSGNTIYF. The CDR3 nucleotides are TGTGCCAGCAACCGGGACAACTCTGGAAACACCATATATTTT.

The gene calls are TRBV15 and TRBJ2-1; 8 bases are a match to TRBD2. CDR3 size: 18 residues. Germline V gene lookup returns CDR1 LNHNV and CDR2 YYDKDF (reference sequence). Trimming took 0 bases from V and 6 from J; bases not matched to a gene: 13. The CDR3 bases are TGTGCCACCAGCAGAGATGCAAATCCGGGACTAGTTAGCAATGAGCAGTTCTTC. This encodes CATSRDANPGLVSNEQFF.

This clone showed up just once. V usage is TRBV2 and J usage is TRBJ2-3; D perhaps matches TRBD2 (6 bases). The CDR3 is 14 amino acids. Germline CDR1 and CDR2: SNHLY and FYNNEI. Trimming took off 8 bases at V and 4 bases at J, with 16 bases between the two ends. The CDR3 bases are TGTGCCAGCTCCCTCGAATGGGGGGCAGATACGCAGTATTTT. This sequence encodes CASSLEWGADTQYF.

This clone was seen a single time. The chain links TRBV6-5 to TRBJ2-3, with a possible D match to TRBD2 (6 bases). CDR1 MNHEY and CDR2 SVGAGI come from the germline V gene. The length of the CDR3 is 13 residues. Trimming left V 6 bases short and J 2 bases short, with 9 bases between. CDR3 in DNA: TGTGCCAGCAGGGCGGGACCCACAGATACGCAGTATTTT. Encoded protein: CASRAGPTDTQYF.

V and J are TRBV2 and TRBJ1-3, with 7 bases aligning to TRBD1. The CDR3 consists of 14 residues. The germline CDR1 and CDR2 sequences are SNHLY and FYNNEI. J gave up 4 bases and V 3 bases, and 3 bases lay outside the gene matches. The CDR3 DNA reads as TGTGCCAGCAGTGAGCCGGACAGGGGAAACACCATATATTTT. Residues: CASSEPDRGNTIYF.

The chain is built from TRBV21-1 and TRBJ2-5; the DNA was not used to check the table's D call, TRBD2. TRBV21-1 is a listed pseudogene. This CDR3 spans 15 amino acids. CDR3 residues: CASSKVGGQQETQYF. In DNA form, the CDR3 reads TGTGCCAGCAGCAAAGTCGGGGGGCAGCAAGAGACCCAGTACTTC.

This clone was observed a single time. V usage is TRBV9 and J usage is TRBJ2-3, with 8 positions matching TRBD2. Germline CDR1 SGDLS, CDR2 YYNGEE. CDR3 size: 18 residues. Trimming removed 3 bases from V and 2 bases from J; junction bases left unmatched: 14. The CDR3 DNA follows: TGTGCCAGCAGCGGAGCCCAGACTAGCGTTTTTCTCACAGATACGCAGTATTTT. Its translation: CASSGAQTSVFLTDTQYF.

The rearrangement joins TRBV28 to TRBJ2-7; 12 nucleotides match TRBD2. Germline V gene data show CDR1 as MDHEN and CDR2 as SYDVKM. This CDR3 region has 15 residues. Unmatched junction bases numbered 10, after V lost 4 bases and J lost 9 bases. The CDR3, as DNA: TGTGCCAGCAGTTCCGGACTAGCGGGACTTCTAGGGCAGTACTTC. Amino acid sequence: CASSSGLAGLLGQYF.

V and J are TRBV9 and TRBJ2-5, with a weak D call TRBD2 (6 bases). The V end was cut by 2 bases, the J end by 2 bases, with 10 bases between. The germline gives CDR1 SGDLS, CDR2 YYNGEE. The CDR3 consists of 14 residues. Here the CDR3 reads CASSVGTLQETQYF. CDR3 sequence (DNA): TGTGCCAGCAGCGTCGGGACTTTACAAGAGACCCAGTACTTC.

This sequence joins TRBV5-8 and TRBJ2-1; D uncertain. This CDR3 has 15 residues. Germline CDR1 SGHTS, CDR2 YDEGEE. The ends were cut back, 0 bases at V and 0 bases at J, with 7 bases in the middle. The CDR3 reads CASSLGHSSYNEQFF. The CDR3 DNA reads as TGTGCCAGCAGCTTGGGACATAGCTCCTACAATGAGCAGTTCTTC.